This TCR beta chain was retrieved from a study of blood T cell repertoires in COVID-19. Using immunoSEQ multiplex PCR, the repertoire was profiled, and TCRdb retains in-frame clones only, with some absent. Among tens of thousands of clones listed, around nine tenths were seen once. Germline values: CDR1 SGHVS, CDR2 FQNEAQ. CDR3 length equals 17 residues. V was shortened by 5 bases and J by 7 bases, with 21 bases between the two germline ends. This receptor was taken from a man in his forties or fifties with acute or convalescent COVID-19. V is TRBV7-8 and J is TRBJ1-6; maybe TRBD1 (5 bases). Sequenced: peripheral blood. The CDR3 DNA is TGTGCCAGCAGCAGGGACTTGGCTTGGCAGTCAAATTCACCCCTCCACTTT. Its translation: CASSRDLAWQSNSPLHF.